This T cell receptor (beta chain) emerged from a study of identical twins. Findings and limits, study-wide: Fewer insertions marked abundant cord blood beta clonotypes; young adult naive trended weakly, memory not at all.

From the 5' RACE reads, TCRdb called clonotypes with MiXCR, one entry per CDR3 protein. The sample lists about 240,000 distinct CDR3 sequences; roughly a tenth were seen once. A note on this clonotype: The antigen remains unidentified.

Germline V gene sequence: CDR1 DFQATT, CDR2 SNEGSKA (reference sequence). This CDR3 has 17 residues. The trim removed 3 bases at V and 10 bases at J, leaving 18 bases unmatched. The clonotype originates from a man between 50 and 59 years old in good health. Sequenced material: memory T cells sorted from blood. V is TRBV20-1 and J is TRBJ2-1; 10 nucleotides agree with TRBD2. The CDR3 here is CSARSLAGVPINDEQFF. The CDR3 nucleotides are TGCAGTGCTAGGTCGCTAGCGGGAGTCCCCATTAACGACGAGCAGTTCTTC.